The 15 T cell receptor beta chains below come from one sample, sequenced in a study of cytomegalovirus exposure and HLA in healthy donors (dated by TCRdb to the late 2010s). Library generation was performed with the immunoSEQ multiplex PCR assay. A mixture of 60 forward primers for TCR Vbeta segments and 13 reverse primers for TCR Jbeta segments was used in the multiplex PCR. Not all clones reach the TCRdb copy of this immuneACCESS table, which keeps in-frame sequences only. Checked studies attribute under half of the gap to unresolved V genes and leave the rest unexplained. This sample's table lists roughly 60,000 clones. Of the sample, around 4.2% is held by the ten largest clones. The sample was PBMCs. The receptors were sampled from a male donor in good health and CMV-seronegative.

The genes are TRBV6-1 and TRBJ2-1; TRBD1 matches at 8 bases. Germline CDR1 reads MNHNS; CDR2 reads SASEGT. CDR3 length: 13 amino acids. V lost 6 bases, J lost 9 bases, and 7 bases stayed unmatched. This CDR3 reads CASSSDRGSEQFF. For the CDR3, the DNA is TGTGCCAGCAGCAGCGACAGGGGTAGTGAGCAGTTCTTC.

This rearrangement joins TRBV9 to TRBJ2-4; TRBD1 might be the D (6 bases). CDR1 is SGDLS, CDR2 YYNGEE, per germline. The V end lost 0 bases, the J end lost 5 bases, and 12 bases lay between the germline ends. The CDR3 extends over 15 amino acids. The CDR3 spells CASSVDAGAQNIQYF. The CDR3 bases are TGTGCCAGCAGCGTAGATGCAGGGGCCCAAAACATTCAGTACTTC.

This chain connects TRBV7-2 to TRBJ2-7, with a weak D call TRBD2 (6 bases). The CDR3 is made up of 16 amino acids. Germline V gene lookup returns CDR1 SGHTA and CDR2 FQGNSA. The V gene lost 0 bases and the J gene lost 6 bases, with 18 bases spanning the gap. CDR3 protein: CASSLAALTAGGEQYF. The CDR3 nucleotides read TGTGCCAGCAGCTTAGCGGCCCTTACAGCCGGGGGCGAGCAGTACTTC.

The chain is built from TRBV11-1 and TRBJ1-3; D is undetermined. The V gene lost 3 bases and the J gene lost 0 bases, with 9 bases spanning the gap. CDR1 SGHAT and CDR2 FQDESV come from the germline V gene (reference sequence). The CDR3 covers 15 residues. The chain's CDR3 is CASSLAGFSGNTIYF. The CDR3 DNA reads as TGTGCCAGCAGCTTGGCAGGATTCTCTGGAAACACCATATATTTT.

The chain carries TRBV7-2 and TRBJ2-7, with D tentatively TRBD2 (6 bases). V was shortened by 5 bases and J by 0 bases, with 14 bases between the two germline ends. This CDR3 region has 15 residues. Germline assignment: CDR1 SGHTA and CDR2 FQGNSA. The CDR3 DNA is TGTGCCAGCAGCATGGGACTTCCTCTCTCCTACGAGCAGTACTTC. Amino acids: CASSMGLPLSYEQYF. The full variable domain, its missing parts supplied by reference TRBV7-2 and TRBJ2-7, is GAGVSQSPSNKVTEKGKDVELRCDPISGHTALYWYRQSLGQGLEFLIYFQGNSAPDKSGLPSDRFSAERTGGSVSTLTIQRTQQEDSAVYLCASSMGLPLSYEQYFGPGTRLTVT.

The rearrangement links TRBV5-6 to TRBJ1-2; 9 bases line up with TRBD1. From germline, CDR1 is SGHDT and CDR2 YYEEEE. Trimming removed 3 bases from V and 4 bases from J; junction bases left unmatched: 10. The CDR3 totals 16 residues. CDR3 in amino acids: CASSSGDRVDFYGYTF. In DNA, the CDR3 is TGTGCCAGCAGCTCCGGGGACAGGGTTGACTTCTATGGCTACACCTTC. Supplemented by reference TRBV5-6 and TRBJ1-2, the full variable domain reads DAGVTQSPTHLIKTRGQQVTLRCSPKSGHDTVSWYQQALGQGPQFIFQYYEEEERQRGNFPDRFSGHQFPNYSSELNVNALLLGDSALYLCASSSGDRVDFYGYTFGSGTRLTVV.

The chain employs TRBV5-6 and TRBJ2-7, with D tentatively TRBD2 (5 bases). The CDR3 length is 14 residues. The V end lost 4 bases, the J end lost 0 bases, and 11 bases lay between the germline ends. Per the germline V gene, CDR1 is SGHDT and CDR2 is YYEEEE. CDR3 residues: CASSRTGYSYEQYF. DNA for the CDR3: TGTGCCAGCAGCCGGACGGGGTACTCCTACGAGCAGTACTTC.

The genes are TRBV7-6 and TRBJ1-1; 10 bases match TRBD1. CDR1 and CDR2 (germline): SGHVS, FNYEAQ. V lost 4 bases to trimming and J lost 2 bases; unmatched junction nucleotides: 4. The CDR3 runs to 15 residues. CDR3 bases: TGTGCCAGCAGCTCTCGGACAGGGGGTAACACTGAAGCTTTCTTT. Its translation is CASSSRTGGNTEAFF.

The chain is built from TRBV7-3 and TRBJ2-1, with TRBD2 identical over 7 bases. The CDR3 is 15 residues long. With 2 bases clipped from V and 7 bases from J, the junction kept 8 bases outside the gene matches. The V gene's germline CDR1 is SGHTA and CDR2 FQGTGA. DNA of the CDR3: TGTGCCAGCAGCTTATCGGGACTACAAGGGAATGAGCAGTTCTTC. It yields the protein CASSLSGLQGNEQFF.

The V and J genes are TRBV7-9 and TRBJ1-4; D gene unclear. The germline V gene has CDR1 SEHNR and CDR2 FQNEAQ (reference sequence). There are 15 residues in the CDR3. The ends were cut back, 1 base at V and 0 bases at J, with 6 bases in the middle. The CDR3 DNA is TGTGCCAGCAGCTTAGTTTTAACAACTAATGAAAAACTGTTTTTT. This translates into CASSLVLTTNEKLFF. Combining the CDR3 with reference TRBV7-9 and TRBJ1-4 gives the whole variable domain DTGVSQNPRHKITKRGQNVTFRCDPISEHNRLYWYRQTLGQGPEFLTYFQNEAQLEKSRLLSDRFSAERPKGSFSTLEIQRTEQGDSAMYLCASSLVLTTNEKLFFGSGTQLSVL.

V usage is TRBV6-5 and J usage is TRBJ2-2; maybe TRBD1 (5 bases). The CDR3 has 16 residues. The germline V gene has CDR1 MNHEY and CDR2 SVGAGI. Deletions cut 0 bases from V and 2 bases from J, with 10 bases between. Here the CDR3 reads CASSYSNQGNTGELFF. The CDR3 bases are TGTGCCAGCAGTTACTCGAATCAGGGTAACACCGGGGAGCTGTTTTTT.

This chain uses TRBV15 with TRBJ1-1; D is unclear. The CDR3 length is 14 residues. Trimming pared 3 bases from V and 1 base from J, leaving 9 bases between. CDR1 and CDR2 (germline): LNHNV, YYDKDF (reference sequence). The CDR3 protein is CATSSEVGNTEAFF. The CDR3 coding sequence is TGTGCCACCAGCAGCGAGGTCGGGAACACTGAAGCTTTCTTT.

V is TRBV4-1 and J is TRBJ1-2, with TRBD1 matching over 7 bases. The CDR3 length is 13 residues. Germline loops: CDR1 MGHRA, CDR2 YSYEKL. The J segment lost 8 bases and the V segment lost 4 bases, leaving 7 bases of the junction unmatched. The CDR3 DNA reads as TGCGCCAGCAGCCGACAGGGTGCATTGGGCTACACCTTC. It yields the protein CASSRQGALGYTF.

V gene TRBV28 combines with J gene TRBJ2-3; D not certain. The CDR3 runs 12 residues. The V end was cut by 6 bases, the J end by 4 bases, with 8 bases between. Germline lookup yields CDR1 MDHEN and CDR2 SYDVKM. The CDR3 sequence is CASSPIPDTQYF. The CDR3 DNA reads as TGTGCCAGCAGCCCAATCCCAGATACGCAGTATTTT.

The rearrangement joins TRBV28 to TRBJ1-5, with D hard to call. CDR1 and CDR2 from the germline V gene are MDHEN and SYDVKM. The CDR3 runs to 14 residues. Trimming stripped 1 base from V and 7 bases from J, with 11 bases between. The CDR3 here is CASSLFSTGQPQHF. The CDR3 DNA is TGTGCCAGCAGTTTATTTAGCACTGGGCAGCCCCAGCATTTT.